The TCR beta chain under discussion was sequenced for a study of patients and donors after allogeneic stem cell transplantation. TCRdb reanalysed the RT-PCR reads using MiXCR and keeps one entry per CDR3 protein. This table holds roughly 200,000 distinct CDR3 sequences, around two fifths found once. The specimen was blood, either unsorted or a sorted T cell fraction (not recorded which). The receptor was isolated from a human donor who was either an allogeneic HSCT recipient or a stem cell or donor lymphocyte infusion donor (not recorded which). It is not recorded whose cells these are; they may come from a transplant donor.

The CDR3 spells CASWGGRGTSGRTYNEQFF. Here the CDR3 DNA reads TGTGCCAGCTGGGGGGGGCGAGGGACTAGCGGGAGAACCTACAATGAGCAGTTCTTC. The gene calls are TRBV6-2 or TRBV6-3 and TRBJ2-1; TRBD2 matches at 14 bases. CDR3 length: 19 amino acids. From germline, CDR1 is MNHEY and CDR2 SVGEGT. Trimming removed 8 bases from V and 2 bases from J; junction bases left unmatched: 14.